The 31 T cell receptor beta chains in this list originate from one sample, sequenced in a study of blood T cell repertoires in COVID-19. TCRdb's table, derived via immunoSEQ multiplex PCR, lists solely in-frame clones and lacks some. Among almost 250,000 clones, around 87% were seen once, and the ten largest hold about 1.5%. Sequences were obtained from PBMCs or T cells enriched from blood (not recorded which). These receptors originate from a woman in her 50s who had recovered from COVID-19.

V is TRBV2 and J is TRBJ1-5, with TRBD1 as a possible D gene (6 bases). This CDR3 region has 13 residues. The germline CDR1 and CDR2 sequences are SNHLY and FYNNEI. With 4 bases removed from V and 6 bases from J, the gap between germline ends came to 10 bases. The CDR3 nucleotides are TGTGCCAGCAGTGCAGGGGTCGGTCAGCCCCAGCATTTT. Translation gives CASSAGVGQPQHF.

As to this clone: Other DNA sequences of this sample code for an identical CDR3. V gene TRBV28 combines with J gene TRBJ1-4, with D uncertain. With 1 base removed from V and 8 bases from J, the gap between germline ends came to 5 bases. Germline V CDR1 and CDR2: MDHEN, SYDVKM. The CDR3 contains 12 residues. The CDR3 protein is CASSLSGEKLFF. The CDR3 nucleotides read TGTGCCAGCAGTTTATCCGGGGAAAAACTGTTTTTT.

The rearrangement links TRBV2 to TRBJ1-2; TRBD1 might be the D (5 bases). The V end was cut by 6 bases, the J end by 8 bases, with 19 bases between. The length of the CDR3 is 14 residues. Germline V lookup: CDR1 SNHLY, CDR2 FYNNEI. Here the CDR3 DNA reads TGTGCCAGCAGGCCCCGGGACGGAGGGCTCGGCTACACCTTC. The encoded protein is CASRPRDGGLGYTF.

The chain has TRBV5-1 and TRBJ2-5; the match to TRBD1 covers 8 bases. Germline V CDR1 and CDR2: SGHRS, YFSETQ. With V trimmed by 10 bases and J by 4 bases, 15 bases remained unmatched. The CDR3 sequence is 15 residues long. CDR3 DNA: TGCGCCTCCTCTACCGGGACAGGAGTAAGAGAGACCCAGTACTTC. As protein: CASSTGTGVRETQYF.

This clone occurred a few times. The V and J genes are TRBV20-1 and TRBJ2-7; D is unclear. Germline-derived CDR1 and CDR2 are DFQATT and SNEGSKA (reference sequence). The CDR3 loop spans 14 amino acids. Trimming pared 3 bases from V and 2 bases from J, leaving 14 bases between. DNA for the CDR3: TGCAGTGCTAGTTTACACCGCGGAACCTACGAGCAGTACTTC. It codes for CSASLHRGTYEQYF.

The V call is TRBV2, the J call TRBJ1-4; TRBD1 is a possible D gene (5 bases). V lost 6 bases, J lost 2 bases, and 7 bases lay in between. The CDR3 is 13 residues long. Germline V lookup: CDR1 SNHLY, CDR2 FYNNEI. The CDR3 bases are TGTGCCAGCAGACGACAGACTAATGAAAAACTGTTTTTT. It encodes CASRRQTNEKLFF.

This chain uses TRBV19 with TRBJ2-6; D remains unclear. This CDR3 contains 17 residues. The germline gives CDR1 LNHDA, CDR2 SQIVND (reference sequence). The V end was cut by 6 bases, the J end by 1 base, with 16 bases between. CDR3 sequence (DNA): TGTGCCAGTAGCATGGCAGGCGCTCCTTCTGGGGCCAACGTCCTGACTTTC. Protein sequence: CASSMAGAPSGANVLTF. The whole variable domain, filled in from reference TRBV19 and TRBJ2-6, reads DGGITQSPKYLFRKEGQNVTLSCEQNLNHDAMYWYRQDPGQGLRLIYYSQIVNDFQKGDIAEGYSVSREKKESFPLTVTSAQKNPTAFYLCASSMAGAPSGANVLTFGAGSRLTVL.

The table lists this clone with many counts. This chain links TRBV18 with TRBJ2-7, with D hard to call. CDR1 KGHSH and CDR2 LQKENI come from the germline V gene. V shed 5 bases and J shed 6 bases, with 11 bases lying between them. The CDR3 is 12 residues long. The CDR3 reads CASSSPPGEQYF. DNA for the CDR3: TGTGCCAGCTCATCCCCCCCGGGCGAGCAGTACTTC. Full variable domain (remainder filled in from reference TRBV18 and TRBJ2-7): NAGVMQNPRHLVRRRGQEARLRCSPMKGHSHVYWYRQLPEEGLKFMVYLQKENIIDESGMPKERFSAEFPKEGPSILRIQQVVRGDSAAYFCASSSPPGEQYFGPGTRLTVT.

The V gene is TRBV4-3, the J gene TRBJ2-1, with 8 bases fitting TRBD2. After removal of 0 bases from V and 12 bases from J, the junction contained 13 bases not matched to a gene. Germline V gives CDR1 LGHNA, CDR2 YSLEER. The CDR3 runs 16 residues. CDR3 residues: CASSQDYSGSAHGQFF. Written as DNA, the CDR3 is TGCGCCAGCAGCCAAGATTACAGCGGGAGCGCACACGGGCAGTTCTTC.

The chain combines TRBV20-1 with TRBJ2-1, with TRBD2 matching over 8 bases. V trimming: 6 bases; J trimming: 3 bases; junction bases outside the gene matches: 10. CDR1 DFQATT and CDR2 SNEGSKA come from the germline V gene (reference sequence). The CDR3 loop spans 15 amino acids. In nucleotides, the CDR3 is TGCAGTGCGAGTTCACTAGCGGCCGGCTACAATGAGCAGTTCTTC. It yields the protein CSASSLAAGYNEQFF.

The gene calls are TRBV28 and TRBJ1-5; D is ambiguous. The V and J ends lost 3 bases and 3 bases respectively, with 15 bases between them. The CDR3 consists of 16 residues. Germline CDR1 is MDHEN and CDR2 is SYDVKM. The CDR3 protein is CASSFPVAWANQPQHF. As DNA, the CDR3 is TGTGCCAGCAGTTTTCCTGTGGCGTGGGCCAATCAGCCCCAGCATTTT.

The V and J genes are TRBV21-1 and TRBJ1-1; the tabulated D call, TRBD1, remains unverified against the DNA. TRBV21-1 has pseudogene status. This CDR3 is 17 amino acids long. DNA for the CDR3: TGTGCCAGCAGCAAAGTTGTAACAGGGGGCTCGAGCACTGAAGCTTTCTTT. As protein: CASSKVVTGGSSTEAFF.

J is TRBJ1-5 and V is TRBV28; D is uncertain. The CDR3 spans 20 residues. Germline CDR1 MDHEN, CDR2 SYDVKM. V was shortened by 1 base and J by 2 bases, with 24 bases between the two germline ends. CDR3 sequence reads: CASSLLGSGFLSFGNQPQHF. CDR3 nucleotide sequence: TGTGCCAGCAGTTTATTAGGTTCGGGGTTTTTAAGTTTTGGCAATCAGCCCCAGCATTTT.

The rearrangement joins TRBV4-1 to TRBJ2-7, with 10 bases that match TRBD1. This CDR3 is built from 15 residues. Germline-derived CDR1 and CDR2 are MGHRA and YSYEKL. Losses at the gene ends were 0 bases for V and 2 bases for J; bases not matched to a gene: 1. The CDR3 DNA reads TGCGCCAGCAGCCAAGAGGGGACAGGGGCCTACGAGCAGTACTTC. Its protein product is CASSQEGTGAYEQYF.

The rearrangement uses TRBV6-1 and TRBJ2-3, with 7 bases lining up with TRBD2. V gave up 4 bases and J gave up 1 base; unmatched junction bases: 11. The germline V gene encodes CDR1 MNHNS and CDR2 SASEGT. This CDR3 comprises 17 residues. CDR3 nucleotides: TGTGCCAGCAGTGGTCTTTACTACCGGGAGGGCACAGATACGCAGTATTTT. Its protein product is CASSGLYYREGTDTQYF.

The rearrangement links TRBV5-4 to TRBJ2-5, with 11 nucleotides matching TRBD1. Germline CDR1 SGHNT, CDR2 YYREEE (reference sequence). V trimming: 6 bases; J trimming: 4 bases; junction bases outside the gene matches: 17. The CDR3 extends over 18 amino acids. This CDR3 reads CASTIGISGTGGLETQYF. The DNA of the CDR3 is TGTGCCAGCACCATTGGCATTTCCGGGACAGGGGGTTTAGAGACCCAGTACTTC. The full variable domain, rest sourced from reference TRBV5-4 and TRBJ2-5, is ETGVTQSPTHLIKTRGQQVTLRCSSQSGHNTVSWYQQALGQGPQFIFQYYREEENGRGNFPPRFSGLQFPNYSSELNVNALELDDSALYLCASTIGISGTGGLETQYFGPGTRLLVL.

This clone has more than one count but fewer than ten. The CDR3 bases are TGTGCCAGCAGTTCGGATCGACAGCATGAAGCTTTCTTT. This codes for CASSSDRQHEAFF. The chain links TRBV28 to TRBJ1-1; tentatively, D is TRBD1 (5 bases). V lost 4 bases to trimming and J lost 7 bases, with 13 bases between them. The CDR3 has 13 amino acids. In germline, CDR1 is MDHEN, CDR2 SYDVKM.

The sample holds one count of this clone. This chain uses TRBV28 with TRBJ2-1, with 11 positions matching TRBD1. The germline V gene has CDR1 MDHEN and CDR2 SYDVKM. CDR3 length: 16 residues. With 3 bases clipped from V and 5 bases from J, the junction kept 6 bases outside the gene matches. The DNA of the CDR3 is TGTGCCAGCAGTTTGGTCGGACAGGGGGCAAACAATGAGCAGTTCTTC. It translates to CASSLVGQGANNEQFF.

The table lists this clone with a few counts. This chain connects TRBV27 to TRBJ2-1; TRBD2 aligns across 11 bases. V lost 5 bases to trimming and J lost 9 bases; unmatched junction nucleotides: 9. Germline lookup yields CDR1 MNHEY and CDR2 SMNVEV (reference sequence). There are 15 residues in the CDR3. The CDR3 loop is CASSSSGRAVGEQFF. In nucleotides, the CDR3 is TGTGCCAGCAGTAGTAGCGGGAGGGCCGTTGGTGAGCAGTTCTTC.

The chain links TRBV25-1 to TRBJ2-3; 7 nucleotides match TRBD2. CDR3 length equals 13 residues. V lost 9 bases and J lost 5; bases outside the gene matches: 8. CDR1 is MGHDK and CDR2 is SYGVNS in the germline V gene. The CDR3 DNA follows: TGTGCCAGTGAAGGGAGGGTTATAGATACGCAGTATTTT. This translates into CASEGRVIDTQYF.

The rearrangement uses TRBV18 and TRBJ1-5, with 10 bases that match TRBD1. CDR1 and CDR2 from the germline V gene are KGHSH and LQKENI. V shed 6 bases, J shed 7 bases, and the junction held 6 bases outside the gene matches. The CDR3 covers 14 residues. The CDR3 loop reads CASSPGQGSQPQHF. The CDR3 DNA reads as TGTGCCAGCTCTCCGGGACAGGGGAGCCAGCCCCAGCATTTT.

This rearrangement joins TRBV19 to TRBJ2-7; no firm D call. V was clipped by 1 base and J by 3 bases, with 7 bases between them. The CDR3 length is 13 residues. CDR1 LNHDA and CDR2 SQIVND come from the germline V gene (reference sequence). CDR3 nucleotide sequence: TGTGCCAGTAGTATAGGGGCCGACTACGAGCAGTACTTC. Translating it yields CASSIGADYEQYF.

The V call is TRBV3-1 (or the pseudogene TRBV3-2), the J call TRBJ1-2; no firm D call. Trimming took 1 base from V and 8 from J, leaving 17 bases between them. The CDR3 length is 15 residues. Germline values: CDR1 LGHDT, CDR2 YNNKEL (reference sequence). The CDR3 DNA follows: TGTGCCAGCAGCCAAGTTAGTATGGGCTTTTGGGGCTACACCTTC. This codes for CASSQVSMGFWGYTF.

CDR3 sequence reads: CASSKGQGDAGANVLTF. In DNA form, the CDR3 reads TGTGCCAGCAGCAAAGGACAGGGGGATGCTGGGGCCAACGTCCTGACTTTC. The rearrangement links TRBV11-3 to TRBJ2-6, with 10 bases that match TRBD1. Germline values: CDR1 SGHNT, CDR2 YENEEA. CDR3 length: 17 amino acids. Trimming took 5 bases from V and 2 from J; bases not matched to a gene: 6. Combining the CDR3 with reference TRBV11-3 and TRBJ2-6 gives the whole variable domain EAGVVQSPRYKIIEKKQPVAFWCNPISGHNTLYWYLQNLGQGPELLIRYENEEAVDDSQLPKDRFSAERLKGVDSTLKIQPAELGDSAVYLCASSKGQGDAGANVLTFGAGSRLTVL.

The chain couples TRBV11-2 to TRBJ1-2; 10 bases are a match to TRBD1. The junction had 6 bases not matched to a gene; V was cut back by 4 bases and J by 4 bases. The CDR3 covers 15 residues. Germline CDR1 SGHAT, CDR2 FQNNGV. DNA of the CDR3: TGTGCCAGCAGCTCCCGGGACAGGGGTGTCTATGGCTACACCTTC. As protein: CASSSRDRGVYGYTF.

This clone was seen a handful of times. The gene calls are TRBV11-1 and TRBJ1-1, with D hard to call. The CDR3 has 12 amino acids. Germline V gene lookup returns CDR1 SGHAT and CDR2 FQDESV (reference sequence). V lost 3 bases, J lost 10 bases, and 12 bases lay in between. CDR3 region: CASSFGRAVAFF. CDR3 DNA sequence: TGTGCCAGCAGCTTCGGCAGAGCGGTAGCTTTCTTT.

The rearrangement joins TRBV7-2 to TRBJ1-1; D not certain. Germline assignment: CDR1 SGHTA and CDR2 FQGNSA. Trimming removed 3 bases at V and 4 bases at J, with 15 bases between. This CDR3 spans 15 amino acids. In nucleotides, the CDR3 is TGTGCCAGCAGCTTTCGTTGGGGAGGCTCCACTGAAGCTTTCTTT. This gives the protein CASSFRWGGSTEAFF. The full variable domain, in which reference TRBV7-2 and TRBJ1-1 provide the parts outside the CDR3, is GAGVSQSPSNKVTEKGKDVELRCDPISGHTALYWYRQSLGQGLEFLIYFQGNSAPDKSGLPSDRFSAERTGGSVSTLTIQRTQQEDSAVYLCASSFRWGGSTEAFFGQGTRLTVV.

This chain connects TRBV27 to TRBJ2-1; TRBD2 aligns across 12 bases. J was trimmed by 3 bases and V by 3 bases; bases with no gene match: 6. Germline V gene lookup returns CDR1 MNHEY and CDR2 SMNVEV (reference sequence). The CDR3 runs to 17 residues. CDR3 sequence (DNA): TGTGCCAGCAGTTTTTTTGGACTAGCGGGACTCTACAATGAGCAGTTCTTC. This translates into CASSFFGLAGLYNEQFF.

This rearrangement joins TRBV27 to TRBJ2-7; D perhaps matches TRBD1 (6 bases). CDR1 MNHEY and CDR2 SMNVEV come from the germline V gene (reference sequence). The V end lost 6 bases, the J end lost 3 bases, and 12 bases lay between the germline ends. The CDR3 has 13 residues. The CDR3 region has the DNA TGTGCCAGCAGCCGGCAGGGGTTCTACGAGCAGTACTTC. This translates into CASSRQGFYEQYF.

The rearrangement joins TRBV7-9 to TRBJ1-1; D might be TRBD1 (5 bases). The length of the CDR3 is 14 residues. V lost 8 bases and J lost 3, with 16 bases in between. In germline, CDR1 is SEHNR, CDR2 FQNEAQ (reference sequence). The CDR3 bases are TGTGCCAGCTCCCAAGTGGGGCGTGACACTGAAGCTTTCTTT. Amino acids: CASSQVGRDTEAFF.

The chain carries TRBV28 and TRBJ1-2, with 7 bases identical to TRBD1. Germline V CDR1 and CDR2: MDHEN, SYDVKM. V shed 7 bases, J shed 3 bases, and the junction held 8 bases outside the gene matches. CDR3 length: 14 residues. Here the CDR3 DNA reads TGTGCCAGCATCCCCGGACAGGCTGACTATGGCTACACCTTC. It specifies CASIPGQADYGYTF.